This T cell receptor (beta chain) was found in a study of blood T cell repertoires in COVID-19. The repertoire was sequenced with immunoSEQ multiplex PCR; TCRdb's copy has only in-frame clones and lacks some. The sample has some 110,000 clones; around nine tenths are singletons. V was pared by 0 bases and J by 3 bases, with 5 bases between. The CDR3 sequence is 13 residues long. Germline-derived CDR1 and CDR2 are LGHNA and YNFKEQ. This clonotype was obtained from a man in his forties with acute or convalescent COVID-19. V is TRBV4-2 and J is TRBJ1-1; D unresolved. Sequenced input: peripheral blood. The CDR3 bases are TGTGCCAGCAGCCAAGATGGAGACACTGAAGCTTTCTTT. This sequence encodes CASSQDGDTEAFF.